This T cell receptor (beta chain) was captured by sequencing in a study of T cell responses to AZD1222 COVID-19 vaccine. Study-level points and caveats: Reportedly, nearly half of unique spike TCRs recognized epitopes outside B.1.351/B.1.1.7 mutations. Breadth and depth of Spike-specific TCRs rose after two AZD1222 doses. Baseline seropositivity characterized only six AZD1222 recipients.

Second-dose intervals near 4 or 12 weeks were combined. Germline V lookup: CDR1 SGHRS, CDR2 YFSETQ. V was cut by 4 bases and J by 1 base, with 11 bases left in between. This CDR3 has 14 residues. For this clone: Antigen: not known.

Assay: immunoSEQ multiplex PCR; the TCRdb copy retains only in-frame clones and omits some. The sample yields some 71,000 clones, 89% seen once. The TCR was taken from an adult who received the AZD1222 COVID-19 vaccine. V is TRBV5-1 and J is TRBJ1-2; D is possibly TRBD1 (6 bases). Sequencing was performed on peripheral blood, taken 28 days after the second AZD1222 dose. The CDR3 loop reads CASSLHRDNYGYTF. The CDR3, as DNA: TGCGCCAGCAGCCTCCACAGGGATAACTATGGCTACACCTTC.